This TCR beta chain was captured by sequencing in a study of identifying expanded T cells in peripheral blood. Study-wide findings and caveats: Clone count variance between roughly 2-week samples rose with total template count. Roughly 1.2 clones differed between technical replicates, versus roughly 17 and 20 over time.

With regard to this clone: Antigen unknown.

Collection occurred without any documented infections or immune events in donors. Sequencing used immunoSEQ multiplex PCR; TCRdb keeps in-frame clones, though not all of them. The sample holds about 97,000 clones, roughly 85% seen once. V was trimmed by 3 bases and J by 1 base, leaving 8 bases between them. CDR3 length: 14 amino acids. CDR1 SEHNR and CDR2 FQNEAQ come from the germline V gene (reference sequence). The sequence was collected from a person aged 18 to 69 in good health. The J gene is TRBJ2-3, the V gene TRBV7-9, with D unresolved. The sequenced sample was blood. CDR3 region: CASSFGQGTDTQYF. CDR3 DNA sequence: TGTGCCAGCAGCTTCGGGCAGGGCACAGATACGCAGTATTTT.